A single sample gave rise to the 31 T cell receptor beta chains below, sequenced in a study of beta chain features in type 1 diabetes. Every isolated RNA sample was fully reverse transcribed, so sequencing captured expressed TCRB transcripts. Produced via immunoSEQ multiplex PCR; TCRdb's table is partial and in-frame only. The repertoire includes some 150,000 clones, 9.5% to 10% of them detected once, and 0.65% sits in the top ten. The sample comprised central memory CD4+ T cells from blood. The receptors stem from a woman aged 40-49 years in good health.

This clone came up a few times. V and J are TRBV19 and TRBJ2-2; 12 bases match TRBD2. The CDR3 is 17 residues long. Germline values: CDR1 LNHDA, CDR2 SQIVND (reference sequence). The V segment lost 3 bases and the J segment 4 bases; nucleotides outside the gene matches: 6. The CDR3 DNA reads TGTGCCAGTAGTATTTTACTAGCGGGGGGTTTCACCGGGGAGCTGTTTTTT. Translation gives CASSILLAGGFTGELFF. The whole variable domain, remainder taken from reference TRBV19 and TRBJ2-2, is DGGITQSPKYLFRKEGQNVTLSCEQNLNHDAMYWYRQDPGQGLRLIYYSQIVNDFQKGDIAEGYSVSREKKESFPLTVTSAQKNPTAFYLCASSILLAGGFTGELFFGEGSRLTVL.

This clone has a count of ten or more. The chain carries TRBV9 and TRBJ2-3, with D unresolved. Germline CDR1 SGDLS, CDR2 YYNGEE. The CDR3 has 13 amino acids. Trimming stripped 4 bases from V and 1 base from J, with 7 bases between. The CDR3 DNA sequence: TGTGCCAGCAGCCCCGCAGGCACAGATACGCAGTATTTT. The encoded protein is CASSPAGTDTQYF.

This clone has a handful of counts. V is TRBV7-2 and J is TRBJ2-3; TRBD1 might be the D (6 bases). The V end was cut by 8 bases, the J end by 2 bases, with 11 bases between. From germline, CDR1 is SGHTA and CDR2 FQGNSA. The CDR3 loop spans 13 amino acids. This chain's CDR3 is CASGDTYTDTQYF. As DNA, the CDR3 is TGTGCCAGCGGGGACACCTACACAGATACGCAGTATTTT.

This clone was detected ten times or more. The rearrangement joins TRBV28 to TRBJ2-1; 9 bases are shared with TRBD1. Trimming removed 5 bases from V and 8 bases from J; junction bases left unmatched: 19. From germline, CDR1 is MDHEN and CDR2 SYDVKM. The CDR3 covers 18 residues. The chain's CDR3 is CASSPNPRLGQGFYEQFF. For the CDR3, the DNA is TGTGCCAGCAGTCCAAATCCCCGGTTGGGACAGGGTTTTTATGAGCAGTTCTTC.

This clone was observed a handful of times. The CDR3, as DNA: TGTGCCAGCAGTAATAGCGTTGGGGAGACCCAGTACTTC. The encoded protein is CASSNSVGETQYF. This chain uses TRBV6-4 with TRBJ2-5; tentative D call: TRBD2 (5 bases). This CDR3 is built from 13 residues. V was pared by 5 bases and J by 5 bases, with 12 bases between. The germline V gene has CDR1 MRHNA and CDR2 SNTAGT.

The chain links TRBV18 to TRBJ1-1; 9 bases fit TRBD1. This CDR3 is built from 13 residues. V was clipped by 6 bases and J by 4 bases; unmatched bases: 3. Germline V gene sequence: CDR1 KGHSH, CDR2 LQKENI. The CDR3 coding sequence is TGTGCCAGCTCTGAGACAGGGGGCACTGAAGCTTTCTTT. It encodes CASSETGGTEAFF.

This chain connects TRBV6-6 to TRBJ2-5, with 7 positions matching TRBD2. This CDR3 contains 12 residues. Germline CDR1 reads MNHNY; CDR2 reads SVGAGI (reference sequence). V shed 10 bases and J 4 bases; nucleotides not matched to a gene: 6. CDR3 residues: CAISGEGETQYF. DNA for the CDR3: TGTGCCATCTCGGGGGAGGGAGAGACCCAGTACTTC.

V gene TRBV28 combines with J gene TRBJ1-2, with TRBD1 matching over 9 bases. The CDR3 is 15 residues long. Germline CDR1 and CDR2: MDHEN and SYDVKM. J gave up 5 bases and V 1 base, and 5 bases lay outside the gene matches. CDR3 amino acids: CASSLSVGQGYGYTF. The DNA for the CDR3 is TGTGCCAGCAGTTTATCAGTAGGACAGGGGTATGGCTACACCTTC.

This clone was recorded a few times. The CDR3 loop is CASARSGANVLTF. The DNA of the CDR3 is TGTGCCAGCGCGCGCTCTGGGGCCAACGTCCTGACTTTC. The chain uses TRBV13 and TRBJ2-6; D uncertain. Germline V gene lookup returns CDR1 PRHDT and CDR2 FYEKMQ (reference sequence). This CDR3 region has 13 residues. V lost 8 bases, J lost 0 bases, and 5 bases lay in between. Complete variable domain (other parts from reference TRBV13 and TRBJ2-6): AAGVIQSPRHLIKEKRETATLKCYPIPRHDTVYWYQQGPGQDPQFLISFYEKMQSDKGSIPDRFSAQQFSDYHSELNMSSLELGDSALYFCASARSGANVLTFGAGSRLTVL.

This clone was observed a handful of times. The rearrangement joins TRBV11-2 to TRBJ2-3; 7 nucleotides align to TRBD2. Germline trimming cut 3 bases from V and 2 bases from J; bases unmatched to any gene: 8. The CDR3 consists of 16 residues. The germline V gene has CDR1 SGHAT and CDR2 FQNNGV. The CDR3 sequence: CASSFRLAAHTDTQYF. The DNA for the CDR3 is TGTGCCAGCAGCTTTAGGCTAGCGGCCCACACAGATACGCAGTATTTT. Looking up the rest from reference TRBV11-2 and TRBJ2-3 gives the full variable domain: EAGVAQSPRYKIIEKRQSVAFWCNPISGHATLYWYQQILGQGPKLLIQFQNNGVVDDSQLPKDRFSAERLKGVDSTLKIQPAKLEDSAVYLCASSFRLAAHTDTQYFGPGTRLTVL.

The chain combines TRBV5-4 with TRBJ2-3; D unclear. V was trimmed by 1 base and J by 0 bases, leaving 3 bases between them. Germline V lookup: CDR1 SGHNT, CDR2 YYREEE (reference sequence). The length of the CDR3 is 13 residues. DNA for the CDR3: TGTGCCAGCAGCTTGCAGAGCACAGATACGCAGTATTTT. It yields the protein CASSLQSTDTQYF.

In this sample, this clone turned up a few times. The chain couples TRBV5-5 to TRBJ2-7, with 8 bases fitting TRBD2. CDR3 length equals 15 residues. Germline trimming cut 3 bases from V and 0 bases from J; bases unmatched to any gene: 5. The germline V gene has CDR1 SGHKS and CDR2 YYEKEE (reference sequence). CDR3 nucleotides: TGTGCCAGCAGCTGGACCGGGACTAGCTCCTACGAGCAGTACTTC. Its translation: CASSWTGTSSYEQYF. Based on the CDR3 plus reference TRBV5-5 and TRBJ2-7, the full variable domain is DAGVTQSPTHLIKTRGQQVTLRCSPISGHKSVSWYQQVLGQGPQFIFQYYEKEERGRGNFPDRFSARQFPNYSSELNVNALLLGDSALYLCASSWTGTSSYEQYFGPGTRLTVT.

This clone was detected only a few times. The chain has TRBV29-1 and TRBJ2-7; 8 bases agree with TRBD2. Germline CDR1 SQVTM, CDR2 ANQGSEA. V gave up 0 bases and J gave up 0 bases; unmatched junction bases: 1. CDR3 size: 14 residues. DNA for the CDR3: TGCAGCGTTGAAGACGGGGGGGGCTCCTACGAGCAGTACTTC. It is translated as CSVEDGGGSYEQYF.

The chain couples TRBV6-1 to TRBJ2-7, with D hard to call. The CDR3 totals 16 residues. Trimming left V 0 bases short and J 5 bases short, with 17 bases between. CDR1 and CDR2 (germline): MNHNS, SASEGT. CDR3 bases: TGTGCCAGCAGTGAAGCACGAGCCCGAGGTACCCACGAGCAGTACTTC. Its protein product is CASSEARARGTHEQYF.

CDR3 loop: CASSKQLNTEAFF. In DNA form, the CDR3 reads TGCGCCAGCAGCAAACAGCTGAACACTGAAGCTTTCTTT. The rearrangement uses TRBV5-1 and TRBJ1-1; D call uncertain. There are 13 residues in the CDR3. Trimming cost V 4 bases and J 0 bases, with 7 bases left between them. Germline V gene sequence: CDR1 SGHRS, CDR2 YFSETQ.

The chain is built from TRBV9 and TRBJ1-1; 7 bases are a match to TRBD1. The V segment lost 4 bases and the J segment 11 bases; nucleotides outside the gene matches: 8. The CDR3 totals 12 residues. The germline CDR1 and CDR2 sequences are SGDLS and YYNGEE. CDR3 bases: TGTGCCAGCAGCAGGACAGGTTTGGATGCTTTCTTT. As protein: CASSRTGLDAFF.

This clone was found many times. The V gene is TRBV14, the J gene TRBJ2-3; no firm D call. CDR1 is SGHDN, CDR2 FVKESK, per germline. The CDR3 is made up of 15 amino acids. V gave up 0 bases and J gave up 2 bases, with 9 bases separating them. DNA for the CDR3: TGTGCCAGCAGCCAAGATCTGTTCTACACAGATACGCAGTATTTT. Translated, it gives CASSQDLFYTDTQYF.

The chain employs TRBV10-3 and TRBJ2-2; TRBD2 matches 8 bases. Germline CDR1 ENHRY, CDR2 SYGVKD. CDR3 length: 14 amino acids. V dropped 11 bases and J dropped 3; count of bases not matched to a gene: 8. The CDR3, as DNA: TGTGCCGCCCGGCGGGGGGACTACACCGGGGAGCTGTTTTTT. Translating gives CAARRGDYTGELFF.

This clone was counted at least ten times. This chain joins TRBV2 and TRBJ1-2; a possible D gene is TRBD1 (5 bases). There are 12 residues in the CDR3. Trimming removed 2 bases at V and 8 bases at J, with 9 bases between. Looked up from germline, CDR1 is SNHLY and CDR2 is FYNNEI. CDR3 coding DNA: TGTGCCAGCAGTGAACGGGGGAACGGCTACACCTTC. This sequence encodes CASSERGNGYTF. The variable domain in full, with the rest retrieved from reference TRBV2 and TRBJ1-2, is EPEVTQTPSHQVTQMGQEVILRCVPISNHLYFYWYRQILGQKVEFLVSFYNNEISEKSEIFDDQFSVERPDGSNFTLKIRSTKLEDSAMYFCASSERGNGYTFGSGTRLTVV.

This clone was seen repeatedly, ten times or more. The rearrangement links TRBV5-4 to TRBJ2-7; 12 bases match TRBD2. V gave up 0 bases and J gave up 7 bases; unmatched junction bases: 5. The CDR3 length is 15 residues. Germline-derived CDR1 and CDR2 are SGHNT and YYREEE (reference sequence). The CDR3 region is CASSLDTSGGREQYF. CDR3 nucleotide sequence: TGTGCCAGCAGCTTGGATACTAGCGGGGGGCGGGAGCAGTACTTC.

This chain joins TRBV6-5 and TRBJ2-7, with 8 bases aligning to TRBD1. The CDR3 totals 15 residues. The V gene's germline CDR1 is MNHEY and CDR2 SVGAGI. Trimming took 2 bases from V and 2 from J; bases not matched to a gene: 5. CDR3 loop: CASSYGRTGPYEQYF. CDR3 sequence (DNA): TGTGCCAGCAGTTACGGGAGGACAGGGCCCTACGAGCAGTACTTC.

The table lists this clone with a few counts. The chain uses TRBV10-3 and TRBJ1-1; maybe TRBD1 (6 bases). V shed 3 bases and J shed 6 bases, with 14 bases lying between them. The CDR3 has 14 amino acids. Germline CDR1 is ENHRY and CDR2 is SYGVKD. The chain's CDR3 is CAISDYGGAAEAFF. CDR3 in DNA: TGTGCCATCAGTGACTATGGGGGGGCCGCTGAAGCTTTCTTT.

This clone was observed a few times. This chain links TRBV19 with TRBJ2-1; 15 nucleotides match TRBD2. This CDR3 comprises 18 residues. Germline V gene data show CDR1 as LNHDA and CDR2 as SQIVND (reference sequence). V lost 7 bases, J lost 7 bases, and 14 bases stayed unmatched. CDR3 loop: CASTPGLAGGKGYNEQFF. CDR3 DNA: TGTGCCAGTACCCCGGGACTAGCGGGGGGTAAGGGGTATAATGAGCAGTTCTTC.

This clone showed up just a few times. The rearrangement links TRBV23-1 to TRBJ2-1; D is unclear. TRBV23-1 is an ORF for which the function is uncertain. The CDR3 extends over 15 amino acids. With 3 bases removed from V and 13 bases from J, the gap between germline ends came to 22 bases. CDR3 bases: TGCGCCAGCAGTCAGTCCTCAGTTACCCCCCAGAACCAGTTCTTC. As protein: CASSQSSVTPQNQFF.

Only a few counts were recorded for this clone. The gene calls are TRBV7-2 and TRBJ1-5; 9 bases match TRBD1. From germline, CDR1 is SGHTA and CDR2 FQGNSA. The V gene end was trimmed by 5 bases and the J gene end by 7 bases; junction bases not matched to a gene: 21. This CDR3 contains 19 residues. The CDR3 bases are TGTGCCAGCAGCCCCCGATGGGACAGGGTAGGGCGAGAAGGGCAGCCCCAGCATTTT. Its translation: CASSPRWDRVGREGQPQHF.

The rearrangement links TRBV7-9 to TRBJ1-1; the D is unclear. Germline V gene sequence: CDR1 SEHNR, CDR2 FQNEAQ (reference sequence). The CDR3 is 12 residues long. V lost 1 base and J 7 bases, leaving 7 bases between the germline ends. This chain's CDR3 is CASSLDTLEAFF. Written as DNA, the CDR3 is TGTGCCAGCAGCTTAGACACCCTTGAAGCTTTCTTT.

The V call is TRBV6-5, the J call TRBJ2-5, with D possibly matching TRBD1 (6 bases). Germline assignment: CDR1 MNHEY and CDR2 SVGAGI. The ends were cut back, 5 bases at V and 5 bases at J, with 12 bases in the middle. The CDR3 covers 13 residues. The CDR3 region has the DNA TGTGCCAGCAGTCCCCAGGGGCGGGAGACCCAGTACTTC. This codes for CASSPQGRETQYF.

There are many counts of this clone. CDR3 sequence (DNA): TGTGCCAGCGTCCTAGCGGGGGGCAATGAGCAGTTCTTC. It encodes CASVLAGGNEQFF. This chain links TRBV11-2 with TRBJ2-1; 11 bases match TRBD2. CDR3 length: 13 amino acids. With V trimmed by 8 bases and J by 6 bases, 3 bases remained unmatched. Germline V gene data show CDR1 as SGHAT and CDR2 as FQNNGV.

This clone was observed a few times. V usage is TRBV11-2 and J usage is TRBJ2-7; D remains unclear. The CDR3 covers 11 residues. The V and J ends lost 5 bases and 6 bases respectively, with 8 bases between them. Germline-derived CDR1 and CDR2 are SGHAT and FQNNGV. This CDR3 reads CASSHVFEQYF. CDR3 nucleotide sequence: TGTGCCAGCAGCCATGTTTTCGAGCAGTACTTC. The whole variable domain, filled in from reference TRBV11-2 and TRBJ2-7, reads EAGVAQSPRYKIIEKRQSVAFWCNPISGHATLYWYQQILGQGPKLLIQFQNNGVVDDSQLPKDRFSAERLKGVDSTLKIQPAKLEDSAVYLCASSHVFEQYFGPGTRLTVT.

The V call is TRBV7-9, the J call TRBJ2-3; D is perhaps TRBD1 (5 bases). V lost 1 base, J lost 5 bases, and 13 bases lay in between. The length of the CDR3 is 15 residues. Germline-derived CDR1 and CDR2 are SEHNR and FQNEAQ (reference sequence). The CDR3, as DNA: TGTGCCAGCAGCTTAGGGCAGGGCAAAGGAGATACGCAGTATTTT. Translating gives CASSLGQGKGDTQYF.

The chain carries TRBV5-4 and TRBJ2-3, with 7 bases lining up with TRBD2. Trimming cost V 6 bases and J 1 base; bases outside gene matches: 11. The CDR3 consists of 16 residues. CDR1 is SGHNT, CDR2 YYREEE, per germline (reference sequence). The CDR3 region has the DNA TGTGCCAGCAAGATGGGAGGGGCGCTGGGCACAGATACGCAGTATTTT. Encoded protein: CASKMGGALGTDTQYF.